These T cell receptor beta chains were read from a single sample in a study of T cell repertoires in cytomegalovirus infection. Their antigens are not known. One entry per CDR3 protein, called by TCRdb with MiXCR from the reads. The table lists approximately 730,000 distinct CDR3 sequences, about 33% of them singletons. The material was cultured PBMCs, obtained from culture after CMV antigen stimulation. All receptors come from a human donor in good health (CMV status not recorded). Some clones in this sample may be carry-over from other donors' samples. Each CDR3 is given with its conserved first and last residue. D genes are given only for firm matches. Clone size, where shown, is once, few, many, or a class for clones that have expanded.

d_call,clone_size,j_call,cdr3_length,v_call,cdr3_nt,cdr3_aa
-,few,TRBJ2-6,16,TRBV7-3,TGTGCCAGCAGCCCTGCGTGGGGGCCTGGGGCCAACGTCCTGACTTTC,CASSPAWGPGANVLTF
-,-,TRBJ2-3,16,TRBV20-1,TGCAGTGCTTACGCTAGAGTGAGTAAGGAGGCAGATACGCAGTATTTT,CSAYARVSKEADTQYF
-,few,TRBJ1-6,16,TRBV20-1,TGCAGTGCTAGAGATGTGGGGATCCCCCAGAATTCACCCCTCCACTTT,CSARDVGIPQNSPLHF
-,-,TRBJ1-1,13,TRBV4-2,TGTGCCAGCAGCCAACTACCCCACACTGAAGCTTTCTTT,CASSQLPHTEAFF
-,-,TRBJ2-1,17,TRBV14,TGTGCCAGCAGCCAAGTTCCTAGCTCCTGGTCCTACAATGAGCAGTTCTTC,CASSQVPSSWSYNEQFF
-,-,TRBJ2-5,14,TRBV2,TGTGCCAGCAGCATGCTGACAGGCGTCGAGACCCAGTACTTC,CASSMLTGVETQYF
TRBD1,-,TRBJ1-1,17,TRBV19,TGTGCCAGTAGTAGACAAGGACAGGGGAAGGGGTACACTGAAGCTTTCTTT,CASSRQGQGKGYTEAFF
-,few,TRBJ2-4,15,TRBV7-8,TGTGCCAGCAGCGAGCGGCGTTTTGGCAAAAACATTCAGTACTTC,CASSERRFGKNIQYF
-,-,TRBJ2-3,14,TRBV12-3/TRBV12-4,TGTGCCAGCAGCTTGGGCGGGGAGACAGATACGCAGTATTTT,CASSLGGETDTQYF
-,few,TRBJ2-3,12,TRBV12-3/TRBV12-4,TGTGCCAGCAGCTCGAGAAGGAGTACGCAGTATTTT,CASSSRRSTQYF
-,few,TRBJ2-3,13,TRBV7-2,TGTGCCAGCACCCTAGGCCCCACAGATACGCAGTATTTT,CASTLGPTDTQYF
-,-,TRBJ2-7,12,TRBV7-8,TGTGCCAGCAGCTTCCACCAGGGAGAGCAGTACTTC,CASSFHQGEQYF
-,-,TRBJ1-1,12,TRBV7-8,TGTGCCAGCAGCTTAGGTCAGGTTGCGGCTTTCTTT,CASSLGQVAAFF
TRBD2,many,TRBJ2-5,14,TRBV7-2,TGTGCCAGCAGCATACTAGCGGGAGGAGAGACCCAGTACTTC,CASSILAGGETQYF
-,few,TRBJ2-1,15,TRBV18,TGTGCCAGCTCACGAACGGTGAGCTCCTACAATGAGCAGTTCTTC,CASSRTVSSYNEQFF
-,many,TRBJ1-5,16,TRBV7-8,TGTGCCAGCAGCTTAGCGCGACTTGGTGGCAATCAGCCCCAGCATTTT,CASSLARLGGNQPQHF
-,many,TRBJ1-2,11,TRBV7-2,TGTGCCAGCAGTCCAACAGGGGGCTACACCTTC,CASSPTGGYTF
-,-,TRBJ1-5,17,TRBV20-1,TGCAGTGCTAGAGATCTGGGTAGTGGTCGGGGCAATCAGCCCCAGCATTTT,CSARDLGSGRGNQPQHF
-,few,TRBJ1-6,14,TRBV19,TGTGCCACCGTAGCACAGGGTAATAATTCACCCCTCCACTTT,CATVAQGNNSPLHF
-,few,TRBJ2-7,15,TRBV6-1,TGTGCCAGCAGTTACGGACACCCGACGGCCTACGAGCAGTACTTC,CASSYGHPTAYEQYF
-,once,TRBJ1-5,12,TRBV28,TGTGCCAGCAGTGCCAGGGTCGGCCCCCAGCATTTT,CASSARVGPQHF
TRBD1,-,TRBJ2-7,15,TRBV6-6,TGTGCCAGCTCGTTTGTGACAGGGGGTTACCACGAGCAGTACTTC,CASSFVTGGYHEQYF
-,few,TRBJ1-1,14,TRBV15,TGTGCCACCCACCGGGCAGGACAACACACTGAAGCTTTCTTT,CATHRAGQHTEAFF
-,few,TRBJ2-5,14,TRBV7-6,TGTGCCAGCAGCTTAAGGGCGGCCCAAGAGACCCAGTACTTC,CASSLRAAQETQYF
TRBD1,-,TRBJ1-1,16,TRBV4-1,TGCGCCAGCAGCCAAGATCGGGGGAGACAGGGCACTGAAGCTTTCTTT,CASSQDRGRQGTEAFF
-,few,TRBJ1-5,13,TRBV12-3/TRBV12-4,TGTGCCAGCAGGCAGCAGAGCAATCAGCCCCAGCATTTT,CASRQQSNQPQHF
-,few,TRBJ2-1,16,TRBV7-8,TGTGCCAGCAGTTCATACCGGGACACCAGATACAATGAGCAGTTCTTC,CASSSYRDTRYNEQFF
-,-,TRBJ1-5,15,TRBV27,TGTGCCAGCAGTAGGGGACTTGGTAGCAATCAGCCCCAGCATTTT,CASSRGLGSNQPQHF
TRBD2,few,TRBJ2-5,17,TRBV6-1,TGTGCCAGCAGTGAACTGTGGACTAGCGGGGGGAAAGAGACCCAGTACTTC,CASSELWTSGGKETQYF
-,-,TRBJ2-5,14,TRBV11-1,TGTGCCAGCAGCTTACGCCCAGGGCTAGAGACCCAGTACTTC,CASSLRPGLETQYF
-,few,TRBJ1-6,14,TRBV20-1,TGCAGTGCTGGACCGGTCTCCTATAATTCACCCCTCCACTTT,CSAGPVSYNSPLHF
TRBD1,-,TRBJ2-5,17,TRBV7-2,TGTGCCAGCAGCTTGGGCCCTTCAGGGACAGGGCAGGGGACCCAGTACTTC,CASSLGPSGTGQGTQYF